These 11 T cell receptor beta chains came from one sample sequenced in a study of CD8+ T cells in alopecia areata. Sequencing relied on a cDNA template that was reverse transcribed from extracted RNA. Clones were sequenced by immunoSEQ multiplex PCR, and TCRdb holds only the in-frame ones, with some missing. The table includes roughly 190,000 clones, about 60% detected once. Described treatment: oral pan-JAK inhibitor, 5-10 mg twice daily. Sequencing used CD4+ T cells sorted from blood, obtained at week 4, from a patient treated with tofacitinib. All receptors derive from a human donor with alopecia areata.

The CDR3 sequence: CASSSPGQGSHEQYF. The CDR3 DNA reads TGTGCCAGCAGCTCACCGGGACAGGGGTCCCACGAGCAGTACTTC. J is TRBJ2-7 and V is TRBV7-9; TRBD1 matches at 10 bases. Looked up from germline, CDR1 is SEHNR and CDR2 is FQNEAQ (reference sequence). Trimming at V came to 4 bases and at J to 5 bases, leaving 8 bases not matched to a gene. This CDR3 is built from 15 residues.

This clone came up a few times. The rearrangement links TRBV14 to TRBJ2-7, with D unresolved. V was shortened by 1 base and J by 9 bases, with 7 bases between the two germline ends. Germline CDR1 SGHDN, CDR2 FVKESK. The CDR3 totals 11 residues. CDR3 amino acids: CASSQGLGQYF. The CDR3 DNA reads TGTGCCAGCAGCCAAGGGTTAGGGCAGTACTTC.

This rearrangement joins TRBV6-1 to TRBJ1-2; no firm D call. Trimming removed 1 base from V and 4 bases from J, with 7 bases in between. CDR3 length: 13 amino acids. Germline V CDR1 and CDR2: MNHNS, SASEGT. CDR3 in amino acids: CASSEGPSYGYTF. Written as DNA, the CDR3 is TGTGCCAGCAGTGAAGGACCGAGCTATGGCTACACCTTC.

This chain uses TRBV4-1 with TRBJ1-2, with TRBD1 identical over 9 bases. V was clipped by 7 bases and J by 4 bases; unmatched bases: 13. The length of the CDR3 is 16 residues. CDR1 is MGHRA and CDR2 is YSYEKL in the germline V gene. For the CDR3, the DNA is TGCGCCAGCAATCCCGGGACAGGGTTACTTGCCTATGGCTACACCTTC. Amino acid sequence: CASNPGTGLLAYGYTF.

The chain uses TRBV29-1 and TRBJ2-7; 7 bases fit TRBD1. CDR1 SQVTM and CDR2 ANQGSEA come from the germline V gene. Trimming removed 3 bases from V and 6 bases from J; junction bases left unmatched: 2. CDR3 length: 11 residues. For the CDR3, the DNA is TGCAGCGTTGAGTCAGGGGGCGAGCAGTACTTC. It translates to CSVESGGEQYF.

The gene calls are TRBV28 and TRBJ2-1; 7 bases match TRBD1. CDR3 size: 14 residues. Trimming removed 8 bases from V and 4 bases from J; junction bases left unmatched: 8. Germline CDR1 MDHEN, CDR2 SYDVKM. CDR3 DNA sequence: TGTGCCAGCCCCCCAGGGACAGCGTACAATGAGCAGTTCTTC. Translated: CASPPGTAYNEQFF.

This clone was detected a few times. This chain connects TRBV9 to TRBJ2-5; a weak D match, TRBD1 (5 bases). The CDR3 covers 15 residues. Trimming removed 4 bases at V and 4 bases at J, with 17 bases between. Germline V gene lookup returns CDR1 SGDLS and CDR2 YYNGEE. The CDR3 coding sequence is TGTGCCAGCAGCCTCCTGGGGCAGGCCTCAGAGACCCAGTACTTC. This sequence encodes CASSLLGQASETQYF.

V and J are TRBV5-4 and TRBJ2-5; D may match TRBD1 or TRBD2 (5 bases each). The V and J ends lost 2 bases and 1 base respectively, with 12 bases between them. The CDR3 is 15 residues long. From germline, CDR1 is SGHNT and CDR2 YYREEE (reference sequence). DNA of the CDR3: TGTGCCAGCAGCTTTGGGGGAACCCGCCAAGAGACCCAGTACTTC. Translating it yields CASSFGGTRQETQYF.

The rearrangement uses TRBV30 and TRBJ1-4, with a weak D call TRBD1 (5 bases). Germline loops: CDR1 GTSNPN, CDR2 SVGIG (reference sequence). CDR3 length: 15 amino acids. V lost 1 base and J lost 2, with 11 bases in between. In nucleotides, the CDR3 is TGTGCCTGGAGTGCCGCGGGGGTCACTAATGAAAAACTGTTTTTT. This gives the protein CAWSAAGVTNEKLFF.

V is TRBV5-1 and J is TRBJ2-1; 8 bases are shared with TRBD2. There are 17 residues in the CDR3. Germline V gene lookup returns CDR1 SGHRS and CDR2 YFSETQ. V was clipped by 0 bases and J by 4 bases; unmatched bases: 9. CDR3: CASSLDLSAGGYNEQFF. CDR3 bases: TGCGCCAGCAGCTTGGATCTGTCGGCGGGAGGATACAATGAGCAGTTCTTC.

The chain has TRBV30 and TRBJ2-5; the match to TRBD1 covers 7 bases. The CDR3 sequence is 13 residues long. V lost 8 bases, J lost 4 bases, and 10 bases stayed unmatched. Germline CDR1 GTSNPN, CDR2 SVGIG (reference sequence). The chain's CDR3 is CAESRGSGETQYF. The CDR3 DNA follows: TGTGCCGAGAGCAGGGGGTCCGGAGAGACCCAGTACTTC. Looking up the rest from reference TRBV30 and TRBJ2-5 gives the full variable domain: SQTIHQWPATLVQPVGSPLSLECTVEGTSNPNLYWYRQAAGRGLQLLFYSVGIGQISSEVPQNLSASRPQDRQFILSSKKLLLSDSGFYLCAESRGSGETQYFGPGTRLLVL.